A single sample is the source of the 20 T cell receptor beta chains below, sequenced in a study of human T cells and chemical hapten exposure. TCRdb used MiXCR to reprocess the RACE reads, holding one entry per CDR3 protein. The table has some 380,000 distinct CDR3 sequences, 4% to 5.5% seen once; the top ten hold approximately 2.3%. Time point noted: patch test 1, 2 weeks after DPC sensitization. Treatment specified: therapeutic diphenylcyclopropenone sensitization with weekly scalp DPC. This material consisted of whole blood, taken in connection with sensitization to the hapten diphenylcyclopropenone (DPC). The receptors derive from a woman aged 45 to 65 with alopecia areata. Some clones in this sample may be carry-over from other donors' samples.

This clonotype has just a few counts. This sequence joins TRBV29-1 and TRBJ2-1; D might be TRBD1 (6 bases). The CDR3 spans 10 residues. Looked up from germline, CDR1 is SQVTM and CDR2 is ANQGSEA. V was clipped by 7 bases and J by 5 bases, with 6 bases between them. This chain's CDR3 is CSAGDNEQFF. In DNA, the CDR3 is TGCAGCGCAGGGGACAATGAGCAGTTCTTC.

In its sample, this clonotype was seen many times. The chain links TRBV6-1 to TRBJ1-1, with D hard to call. The V gene's germline CDR1 is MNHNS and CDR2 SASEGT. Trimming took 0 bases from V and 6 from J, leaving 14 bases between them. The CDR3 contains 15 residues. CDR3 DNA: TGTGCCAGCAGTGAAGCAAACGATGAGGACGCTGAAGCTTTCTTT. This encodes CASSEANDEDAEAFF.

The genes are TRBV9 and TRBJ1-3; possible D gene TRBD1, 5 bases. Trimming cost V 2 bases and J 8 bases, with 8 bases left between them. This CDR3 is built from 12 residues. Germline-derived CDR1 and CDR2 are SGDLS and YYNGEE. The CDR3 is CASSVGLDTIYF. The CDR3 nucleotides are TGTGCCAGCAGCGTGGGGCTAGACACCATATATTTT.

This clonotype was counted at least ten times. The V gene is TRBV29-1, the J gene TRBJ1-1, with TRBD1 matching 7 bases. Germline CDR1 reads SQVTM; CDR2 reads ANQGSEA. Trimming cost V 7 bases and J 10 bases; bases outside gene matches: 9. The CDR3 consists of 11 residues. The CDR3 reads CSATDRVLAFF. The CDR3 DNA reads TGCAGCGCCACTGACAGGGTACTAGCTTTCTTT.

This clonotype was seen ten or more times. The chain combines TRBV15 with TRBJ2-3; the match to TRBD1 covers 9 bases. This CDR3 has 16 amino acids. V shed 0 bases and J 3 bases; nucleotides not matched to a gene: 4. Per germline, CDR1 LNHNV and CDR2 YYDKDF (reference sequence). In DNA form, the CDR3 reads TGTGCCACCAGCAGAGAAAGACAGGGGGTGACAGATACGCAGTATTTT. Translating gives CATSRERQGVTDTQYF.

This clonotype has a count of ten or more. The rearrangement links TRBV10-2 to TRBJ2-7; D unresolved. This CDR3 has 13 amino acids. Trimming left V 8 bases short and J 0 bases short, with 11 bases between. Germline CDR1 and CDR2: WSHSY and SAAADI. The CDR3 DNA is TGCGCCAGCTATACCGGCCTCTCCTACGAGCAGTACTTC. Amino acid sequence: CASYTGLSYEQYF.

In this sample, this clonotype turned up a few times. The J gene is TRBJ2-7, the V gene TRBV28, with 8 bases aligning to TRBD2. CDR3 size: 13 residues. V shed 8 bases and J 0 bases; nucleotides not matched to a gene: 3. Germline V gene sequence: CDR1 MDHEN, CDR2 SYDVKM. The CDR3 nucleotides read TGTGCCAGCTGCAGCGGGAGCTCCTACGAGCAGTACTTC. This sequence encodes CASCSGSSYEQYF.

This clonotype was seen more than once but under ten times. This rearrangement joins TRBV18 to TRBJ1-5; D gene unclear. Germline values: CDR1 KGHSH, CDR2 LQKENI. V lost 2 bases, J lost 8 bases, and 10 bases lay in between. CDR3 length: 13 amino acids. The CDR3 sequence: CASSPRQQKPQHF. DNA for the CDR3: TGTGCCAGCTCACCAAGGCAACAGAAGCCCCAGCATTTT.

V usage is TRBV7-2 and J usage is TRBJ2-7; TRBD2 is a possible D gene (5 bases). Germline V gene sequence: CDR1 SGHTA, CDR2 FQGNSA. Deletions cut 1 base from V and 5 bases from J, with 12 bases between. The CDR3 contains 14 residues. The CDR3 bases are TGTGCCAGCAGCTTAGGGGGTAGCGCCGACGAGCAGTACTTC. This sequence encodes CASSLGGSADEQYF.

This clonotype has only a few counts. The chain couples TRBV19 to TRBJ2-2; perhaps TRBD1 as D (5 bases). The CDR3 covers 15 residues. Trimming pared 6 bases from V and 3 bases from J, leaving 14 bases between. Per germline, CDR1 LNHDA and CDR2 SQIVND (reference sequence). In nucleotides, the CDR3 is TGTGCCAGTAGAACCCTTGACAGTTACACCGGGGAGCTGTTTTTT. It specifies CASRTLDSYTGELFF. Filled out from reference TRBV19 and TRBJ2-2, the complete variable domain reads DGGITQSPKYLFRKEGQNVTLSCEQNLNHDAMYWYRQDPGQGLRLIYYSQIVNDFQKGDIAEGYSVSREKKESFPLTVTSAQKNPTAFYLCASRTLDSYTGELFFGEGSRLTVL.

This clonotype was detected ten times or more. The rearrangement links TRBV29-1 to TRBJ2-5; maybe TRBD1 (5 bases). Trimming took off 5 bases at V and 1 base at J, with 8 bases between the two ends. The CDR3 loop spans 12 amino acids. From germline, CDR1 is SQVTM and CDR2 ANQGSEA. The CDR3: CSVPDIQETQYF. In nucleotides, the CDR3 is TGCAGCGTTCCGGACATCCAAGAGACCCAGTACTTC. Filled out from reference TRBV29-1 and TRBJ2-5, the complete variable domain reads SAVISQKPSRDICQRGTSLTIQCQVDSQVTMMFWYRQQPGQSLTLIATANQGSEATYESGFVIDKFPISRPNLTFSTLTVSNMSPEDSSIYLCSVPDIQETQYFGPGTRLLVL.

This clonotype occurred a few times. V and J are TRBV29-1 and TRBJ1-1; D unresolved. Germline CDR1 and CDR2: SQVTM and ANQGSEA. The germline V and J ends were trimmed by 1 base and 8 bases, with 8 bases remaining between them. CDR3 size: 11 residues. The CDR3 sequence is CSVEGIFEAFF. The CDR3 coding sequence is TGCAGCGTTGAAGGTATTTTCGAAGCTTTCTTT.

This clonotype was picked up a small number of times. The chain uses TRBV27 and TRBJ2-7; tentatively, D is TRBD1 or TRBD2 (5 bases each). This CDR3 region has 16 residues. Germline CDR1 MNHEY, CDR2 SMNVEV (reference sequence). Trimming cost V 6 bases and J 2 bases, with 20 bases left between them. CDR3 protein: CASSSIRGPRPYEQYF. The CDR3 nucleotides are TGTGCCAGCAGCTCTATTAGGGGACCGCGACCCTACGAGCAGTACTTC.

This sequence joins TRBV12-3 or TRBV12-4 and TRBJ2-3; 11 bases are shared with TRBD2. V gave up 1 base and J gave up 5 bases; unmatched junction bases: 8. The CDR3 runs 17 residues. The CDR3 region has the DNA TGTGCCAGCAGTTTAGACCTAGCGGGAGGCCAAGAAGATACGCAGTATTTT. As protein: CASSLDLAGGQEDTQYF.

The rearrangement uses TRBV6-2 or TRBV6-3 and TRBJ1-5, with D perhaps TRBD1 (6 bases). Trimming took off 5 bases at V and 8 bases at J, with 19 bases between the two ends. This CDR3 spans 15 amino acids. CDR1 and CDR2 from the germline V gene are MNHEY and SVGEGT. CDR3 region: CASSADRTIREPQHF. Here the CDR3 DNA reads TGTGCCAGCAGTGCAGACAGGACGATTAGGGAGCCCCAGCATTTT.

This rearrangement joins TRBV12-3 or TRBV12-4 to TRBJ1-4; a possible D gene is TRBD1 (5 bases). Trimming cost V 5 bases and J 10 bases, with 20 bases left between them. The CDR3 contains 15 residues. In nucleotides, the CDR3 is TGTGCCAGCAGTGCCCCCGGGACGGTGAGAGGAAAACTGTTTTTT. Its protein product is CASSAPGTVRGKLFF.

The sample holds many counts of this clonotype. The chain couples TRBV18 to TRBJ2-3; a possible D gene is TRBD1 (5 bases). CDR3 length equals 16 residues. V was shortened by 0 bases and J by 6 bases, with 16 bases between the two germline ends. Germline V gene data show CDR1 as KGHSH and CDR2 as LQKENI. CDR3 sequence reads: CASSPPNRLIRDTQYF. The CDR3 coding sequence is TGTGCCAGCTCACCACCGAACAGGCTTATCAGGGATACGCAGTATTTT.

This clonotype showed up many times. J is TRBJ2-3 and V is TRBV20-1; D unresolved. V was clipped by 3 bases and J by 3 bases, with 7 bases between them. CDR3 length: 12 amino acids. The germline V gene has CDR1 DFQATT and CDR2 SNEGSKA (reference sequence). The chain's CDR3 is CSARSATDTQYF. The CDR3 nucleotides are TGCAGTGCTAGGTCGGCTACAGATACGCAGTATTTT.

The gene calls are TRBV11-2 and TRBJ1-4; D is ambiguous. Germline V gives CDR1 SGHAT, CDR2 FQNNGV. The V and J ends lost 0 bases and 8 bases respectively, with 10 bases between them. This CDR3 is built from 14 residues. The CDR3 sequence is CASSLEGWGEKLFF. The CDR3 DNA reads as TGTGCCAGCAGCTTAGAAGGGTGGGGAGAAAAACTGTTTTTT.

This clonotype was detected a few times. This rearrangement joins TRBV4-2 to TRBJ2-3; 7 nucleotides match TRBD2. The J segment lost 0 bases and the V segment lost 0 bases, leaving 21 bases of the junction unmatched. Germline V gives CDR1 LGHNA, CDR2 YNFKEQ. The CDR3 totals 22 residues. CDR3 sequence: CASSQDSWPASGKQTSTDTQYF. The CDR3 DNA is TGTGCCAGCAGCCAAGATTCGTGGCCAGCTAGCGGAAAACAAACTAGCACAGATACGCAGTATTTT.